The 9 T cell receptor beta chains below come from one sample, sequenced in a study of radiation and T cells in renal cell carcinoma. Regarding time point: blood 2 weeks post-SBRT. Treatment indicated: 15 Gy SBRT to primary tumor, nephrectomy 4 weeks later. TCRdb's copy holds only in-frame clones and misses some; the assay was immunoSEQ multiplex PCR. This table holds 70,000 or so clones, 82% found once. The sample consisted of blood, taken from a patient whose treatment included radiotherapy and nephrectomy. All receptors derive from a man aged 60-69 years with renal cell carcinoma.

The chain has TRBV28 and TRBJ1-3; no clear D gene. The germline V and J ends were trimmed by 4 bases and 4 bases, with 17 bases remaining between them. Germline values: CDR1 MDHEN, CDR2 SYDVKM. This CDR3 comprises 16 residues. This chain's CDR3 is CASSSPAGMGGNTIYF. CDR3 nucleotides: TGTGCCAGCAGTTCCCCCGCGGGGATGGGAGGAAACACCATATATTTT.

The CDR3 reads CASSGDNTDTQYF. For the CDR3, the DNA is TGTGCCAGTAGTGGGGACAACACAGATACGCAGTATTTT. The chain links TRBV19 to TRBJ2-3; D might be TRBD1 (6 bases). V shed 5 bases and J shed 2 bases, with 8 bases lying between them. CDR3 length: 13 residues. Looked up from germline, CDR1 is LNHDA and CDR2 is SQIVND (reference sequence).

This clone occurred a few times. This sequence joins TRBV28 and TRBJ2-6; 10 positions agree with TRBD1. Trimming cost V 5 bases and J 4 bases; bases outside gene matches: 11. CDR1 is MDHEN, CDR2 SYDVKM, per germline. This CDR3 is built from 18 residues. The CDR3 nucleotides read TGTGCCAGCAGTCCACCACGACAGGGGGCGGGCGGGGCCAACGTCCTGACTTTC. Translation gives CASSPPRQGAGGANVLTF.

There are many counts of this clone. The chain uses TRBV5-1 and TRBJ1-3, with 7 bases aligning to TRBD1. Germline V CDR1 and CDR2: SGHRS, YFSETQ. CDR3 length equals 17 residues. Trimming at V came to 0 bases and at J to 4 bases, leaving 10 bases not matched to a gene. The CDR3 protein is CASSLETGLGSGNTIYF. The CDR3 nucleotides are TGCGCCAGCAGCTTGGAGACAGGGCTCGGGTCCGGAAACACCATATATTTT. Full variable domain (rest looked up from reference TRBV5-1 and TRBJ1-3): KAGVTQTPRYLIKTRGQQVTLSCSPISGHRSVSWYQQTPGQGLQFLFEYFSETQRNKGNFPGRFSGRQFSNSRSEMNVSTLELGDSALYLCASSLETGLGSGNTIYFGEGSWLTVV.

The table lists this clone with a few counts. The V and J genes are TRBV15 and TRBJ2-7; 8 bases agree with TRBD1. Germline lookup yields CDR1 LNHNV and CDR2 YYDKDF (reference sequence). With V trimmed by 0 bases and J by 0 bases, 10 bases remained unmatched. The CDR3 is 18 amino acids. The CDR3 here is CATSRDPTRGPLSYEQYF. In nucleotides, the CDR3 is TGTGCCACCAGCAGAGATCCTACCAGGGGGCCTCTCTCCTACGAGCAGTACTTC.

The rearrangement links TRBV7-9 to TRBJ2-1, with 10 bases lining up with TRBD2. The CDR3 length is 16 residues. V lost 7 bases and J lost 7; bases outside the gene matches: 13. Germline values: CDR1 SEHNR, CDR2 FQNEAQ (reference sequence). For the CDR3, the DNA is TGTGCCAGCATCCCTACCCAGCGGGAGGGCTGGAATGAGCAGTTCTTC. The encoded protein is CASIPTQREGWNEQFF.

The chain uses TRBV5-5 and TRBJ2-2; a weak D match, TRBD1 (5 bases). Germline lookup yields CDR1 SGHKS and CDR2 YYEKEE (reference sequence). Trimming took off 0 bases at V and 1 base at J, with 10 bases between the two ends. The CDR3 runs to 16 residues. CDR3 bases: TGTGCCAGCAGCTTGGAGGCAGGGAAGAACACCGGGGAGCTGTTTTTT. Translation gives CASSLEAGKNTGELFF.

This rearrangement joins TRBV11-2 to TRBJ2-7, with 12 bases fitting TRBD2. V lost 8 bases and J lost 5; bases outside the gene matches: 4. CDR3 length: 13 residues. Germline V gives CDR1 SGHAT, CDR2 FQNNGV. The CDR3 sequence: CASRTSGINEQYF. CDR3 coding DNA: TGTGCCAGCCGGACTAGCGGGATTAACGAGCAGTACTTC. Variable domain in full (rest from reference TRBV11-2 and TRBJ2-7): EAGVAQSPRYKIIEKRQSVAFWCNPISGHATLYWYQQILGQGPKLLIQFQNNGVVDDSQLPKDRFSAERLKGVDSTLKIQPAKLEDSAVYLCASRTSGINEQYFGPGTRLTVT.

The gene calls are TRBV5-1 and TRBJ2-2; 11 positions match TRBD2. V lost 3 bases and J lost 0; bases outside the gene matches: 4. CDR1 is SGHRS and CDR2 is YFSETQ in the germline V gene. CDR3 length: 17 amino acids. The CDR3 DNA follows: TGCGCCAGCAGCTCGGGACTAGCGGATTCGAACACCGGGGAGCTGTTTTTT. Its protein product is CASSSGLADSNTGELFF.